The clone carrying this T cell receptor beta chain was counted many times. The authors produced cDNA by 5'RACE using 10-nucleotide random UMIs. TCRdb independently ran MiXCR on the 5' RACE reads; one entry per CDR3 protein. The sample records fewer than 85,000 distinct CDR3 sequences, approximately 4.6% being singletons. This specimen belongs to a study of neurological immune-mediated disorders. This CDR3 region has 12 residues. From germline, CDR1 is DFQATT and CDR2 SNEGSKA (reference sequence). Trimming left V 2 bases short and J 4 bases short, with 8 bases between. The clonotype originates from a woman in her 70s with multiple sclerosis. The chain joins TRBV20-1 to TRBJ1-2; no firm D call. The sample taken for sequencing was PBMCs. The CDR3: CSARPDTYGYTF. The CDR3 DNA reads as TGCAGTGCTAGACCCGACACCTATGGCTACACCTTC.